The 2 T cell receptor beta chains below all came from one sample that was sequenced in a study of shared clonotypes between healthy human individuals. TCRdb's copy holds only in-frame clones and misses some; the assay was immunoSEQ multiplex PCR. The table lists about 960,000 clones, about 80% of them singletons. Sample: memory CD4+ T cells sorted from blood. Specified subset: CD45RA-negative fraction. The receptors were sampled from a man aged 18 to 29 in good health.

V gene TRBV7-8 combines with J gene TRBJ2-5; 14 bases line up with TRBD2. The trim removed 5 bases at V and 5 bases at J, leaving 10 bases unmatched. This CDR3 is built from 17 residues. In germline, CDR1 is SGHVS, CDR2 FQNEAQ. The DNA for the CDR3 is TGTGCCAGCAGCCCGCAGACTAGCGGGAGGGCCCGGGAGACCCAGTACTTC. As protein: CASSPQTSGRARETQYF.

The chain recombines TRBV6-6 with TRBJ1-6; 9 bases are shared with TRBD1. CDR3 length equals 16 residues. J gave up 8 bases and V 6 bases, and 11 bases lay outside the gene matches. Germline V gives CDR1 MNHNY, CDR2 SVGAGI (reference sequence). The chain's CDR3 is CASRGGTGWFDSPLHF. The CDR3 DNA follows: TGTGCCAGCAGGGGCGGGACAGGGTGGTTCGATTCACCCCTCCACTTT.